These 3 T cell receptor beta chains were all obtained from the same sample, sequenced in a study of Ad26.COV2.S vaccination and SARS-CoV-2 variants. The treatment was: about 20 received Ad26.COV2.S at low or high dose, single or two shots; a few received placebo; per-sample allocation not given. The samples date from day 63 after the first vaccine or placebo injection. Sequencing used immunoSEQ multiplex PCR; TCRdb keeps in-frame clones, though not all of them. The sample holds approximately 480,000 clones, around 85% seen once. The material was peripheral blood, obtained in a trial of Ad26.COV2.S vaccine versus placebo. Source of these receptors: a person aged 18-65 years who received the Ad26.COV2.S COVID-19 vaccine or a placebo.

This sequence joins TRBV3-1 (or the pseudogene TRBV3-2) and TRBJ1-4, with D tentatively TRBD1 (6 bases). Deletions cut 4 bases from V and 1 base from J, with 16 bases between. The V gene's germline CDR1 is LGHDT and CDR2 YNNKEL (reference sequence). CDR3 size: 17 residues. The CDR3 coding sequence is TGTGCCAGCAGCCCTCAGGTAAAACAGGGAACTAATGAAAAACTGTTTTTT. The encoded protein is CASSPQVKQGTNEKLFF.

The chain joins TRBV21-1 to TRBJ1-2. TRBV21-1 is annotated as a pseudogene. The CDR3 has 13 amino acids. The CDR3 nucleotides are TGTGCCAGCAGCAAGCGGGGGGGGCTTGGCTACACCTTC. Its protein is CASSKRGGLGYTF.

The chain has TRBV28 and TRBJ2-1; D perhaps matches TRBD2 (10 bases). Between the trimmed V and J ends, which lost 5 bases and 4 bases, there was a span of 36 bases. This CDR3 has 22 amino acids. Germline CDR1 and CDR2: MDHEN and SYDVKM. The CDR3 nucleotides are TGTGCCAGCAGTACCGGGACAGGGTGGTGGGCTAGCGGGAGTCTAGGATACAATGAGCAGTTCTTC. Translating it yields CASSTGTGWWASGSLGYNEQFF. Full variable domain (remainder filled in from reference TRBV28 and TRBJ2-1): DVKVTQSSRYLVKRTGEKVFLECVQDMDHENMFWYRQDPGLGLRLIYFSYDVKMKEKGDIPEGYSVSREKKERFSLILESASTNQTSMYLCASSTGTGWWASGSLGYNEQFFGPGTRLTVL.